Included here is one T cell receptor (beta chain) sequence, with context. The antigen this receptor binds is unknown. One base away there is no much larger clone; base qualities are not given. These data are taken from a study of T cell responses to AZD1222 COVID-19 vaccine (dated by TCRdb to the early 2020s). For the study in its entirety: Because spike-specific TCR depth and breadth did not differ between the two schedules, AZD1222 recipients who got a second dose at roughly 4 weeks were pooled with those who got a second dose at roughly 12 weeks. A total of under 250 trial participants underwent TCR sequencing, of whom under 220 had received two doses of AZD1222 and roughly 26 had received two doses of the MenACWY control vaccine. Enrollment into the trials was organized by age into subgroups of 18-55, 56-69 and 70-plus years, and those subgroups contained around 150, 28 and 57 TCR-sequenced participants, respectively.

The CDR3 regions of human TCRbeta chains were subjected to immunosequencing. The authors' pipeline ran thus. Repertoire TCRs were checked for matches against a reference library of SARS-CoV-2-specific TCRs that had been generated using the MIRA antigen-specificity platform. Breadth was defined as the fraction of unique TCRs that were SARS-CoV-2-associated. Depth was defined as the fraction of total T cells that were SARS-CoV-2-associated. Each spike-specific TCR was assigned to its reactive spike region and to a CD4 or CD8 class using the MIRA data. Log10-transformed breadth and depth values were compared by one-way ANOVA with Sidak's multiple comparisons tests. The table comes from immuneACCESS by way of TCRdb, which keeps in-frame sequences with V and J called. Part of the clones is missing from these tables; in studies checked, under half for an unresolved V gene and the rest for unknown reasons. Clone size and the V and J calls come from that table; the DNA yielded D and trimming. The table for this sample lists about 130,000 clones; roughly 90% of them were counted only once. The ten largest clones capture 1.5% to 1.8% of the sample.

The time point label of this sample denotes: baseline before first vaccination. Vaccinee samples came from UK trials COV001 and COV002, including a single-blind randomized controlled phase 2/3 trial of AZD1222 (ChAdOx1 nCoV-19) in healthy adults. For TCRbeta chain sequencing, PBMC samples from trial participants were taken at day 0 and at day 28 after the second dose. The study at large found these results: Because no day 14 peak-response samples were available, repertoires were characterized only after the peak T cell response. In the small 56-69-year group, the increase in depth fell short of significance, most likely because of low power. Only a handful of AZD1222 recipients were SARS-CoV-2 seropositive at baseline, limiting conclusions about previously exposed vaccinees. Participants were mostly white British, with more females than males. The authors suggested clonal diversity may have been underestimated. Reportedly, almost half of the unique spike-specific TCRs recognized epitopes lying outside the regions that are mutated in the B.1.351 and B.1.1.7 variants. After two AZD1222 doses, spike-specific TCR breadth and depth were significantly higher than at day 0 and than in MenACWY recipients. The vaccine-associated CD4 TCRs covered the entire spike protein, and the dominant responses fell in regions 160-218 and 743-854.

CDR1 and CDR2 are drawn from the germline V gene: MDHEN, SYDVKM. The junction shows trimming of 7 bases on V and 0 bases on J, plus 18 bases between the germline ends. From the cysteine up to the phenylalanine, the CDR3 has a length of 16 residues. Of the read, only the CDR3 DNA is kept; its 48 bases are in frame from base 1. Sequenced material: peripheral blood, taken on day 0 of AZD1222 vaccination. The TCR comes from an adult in good health. The sequence is built from TRBV28 and TRBJ1-1; no D gene can be assigned with confidence. The CDR3 in this case is CASTHLSDGMNTEAFF. The nucleotide sequence is given as TGTGCCAGCACTCATTTATCCGACGGTATGAACACTGAAGCTTTCTTT.